This T cell receptor (beta chain) was retrieved from a study of beta chain features in type 1 diabetes. About the study: Cell yields, gender and age were similar in healthy donors and patients.

Trimming took off 2 bases at V and 4 bases at J, with 9 bases between the two ends. CDR1 is SGHTA and CDR2 is FQGNSA in the germline V gene. The CDR3 sequence is 13 residues long. General study findings and limits: Among type 1 diabetes patients, VDJ junctions had fewer insertions and more deletions.

Since all of the isolated RNA was reverse transcribed, expressed TCRB transcripts were what got sequenced. Measured with immunoSEQ multiplex PCR; TCRdb has only the in-frame clones, and not every one. The repertoire consists of 860,000 or so clones, with roughly 15% occurring once and the leading ten covering 0.02% to 0.025%. This clone has a handful of counts. The antigen remains unidentified. The source material was naive CD4+ T cells from blood. This clonotype originated in a woman aged 18-29 years in good health. The chain is built from TRBV7-2 and TRBJ2-7; D unclear. The CDR3: CASSLNRWYEQYF. CDR3 in DNA: TGTGCCAGCAGCTTAAATCGTTGGTACGAGCAGTACTTC.